The 9 T cell receptor beta chains given below trace back to one sample, sequenced in a study of tumour-infiltrating T cells in Burkitt lymphoma. Only in-frame clones appear in the TCRdb table, and some are missing; sequencing was by immunoSEQ multiplex PCR. The table lists some 5,100 clones, around 17% of them singletons. Sequencing input: tumor tissue. Source of these receptors: a human donor with diffuse large B-cell lymphoma.

This chain connects TRBV9 to TRBJ2-7; D may be TRBD2 (6 bases). V was pared by 4 bases and J by 9 bases, with 23 bases between. The CDR3 runs 15 residues. CDR1 and CDR2 from the germline V gene are SGDLS and YYNGEE. The CDR3 region has the DNA TGTGCCAGCAGCCCCCGGACTAATTTTTACGAAGGGCAGTACTTC. Encoded protein: CASSPRTNFYEGQYF.

The chain links TRBV4-1 to TRBJ1-2; D gene uncertain. There are 14 residues in the CDR3. The V gene's germline CDR1 is MGHRA and CDR2 YSYEKL. V gave up 4 bases and J gave up 4 bases, with 13 bases separating them. The CDR3 DNA reads TGCGCCAGCAGCCCCCCGCAGGCCCTCTATGGCTACACCTTC. It encodes CASSPPQALYGYTF.

This clone was recorded a few times. The chain carries TRBV7-6 and TRBJ2-1, with TRBD2 identical over 8 bases. The CDR3 length is 13 residues. J lost 9 bases, V lost 8 bases, and 9 bases had no gene match. CDR1 is SGHVS, CDR2 FNYEAQ, per germline. The CDR3: CASGTRGRGEQFF. CDR3 in DNA: TGTGCCAGCGGGACTAGGGGAAGAGGTGAGCAGTTCTTC.

The chain carries TRBV28 and TRBJ2-2, with 7 nucleotides matching TRBD2. Germline V CDR1 and CDR2: MDHEN, SYDVKM. The CDR3 consists of 15 residues. The V and J ends lost 5 bases and 6 bases, in that order; junction bases with no gene match: 9. As DNA, the CDR3 is TGTGCCAGCAGTGGGCCTGGAGGGAGGGCCGGGGAGCTGTTTTTT. Translation: CASSGPGGRAGELFF.

This clone has more than one count but fewer than ten. The chain is built from TRBV7-9 and TRBJ1-4, with TRBD1 matching 10 bases. Germline V gene data show CDR1 as SEHNR and CDR2 as FQNEAQ (reference sequence). CDR3 length equals 14 residues. V was pared by 6 bases and J by 10 bases, with 8 bases of the junction left unmatched. CDR3 amino acids: CASSSGTGDAKLFF. The CDR3 DNA reads TGTGCCAGCAGTTCCGGGACAGGGGATGCAAAACTGTTTTTT.

This clone has a handful of counts. This sequence joins TRBV15 and TRBJ2-5; TRBD2 is a possible D gene (5 bases). Trimming removed 2 bases from V and 2 bases from J, with 15 bases in between. The CDR3 length is 16 residues. Germline V CDR1 and CDR2: LNHNV, YYDKDF (reference sequence). The CDR3 loop is CATSRLRTGFQETQYF. CDR3 DNA: TGTGCCACCAGCAGACTTCGTACGGGGTTTCAAGAGACCCAGTACTTC. Full variable domain (outside the CDR3, taken from reference TRBV15 and TRBJ2-5): DAMVIQNPRYQVTQFGKPVTLSCSQTLNHNVMYWYQQKSSQAPKLLFHYYDKDFNNEADTPDNFQSRRPNTSFCFLDIRSPGLGDTAMYLCATSRLRTGFQETQYFGPGTRLLVL.

This chain connects TRBV28 to TRBJ1-1, with D possibly TRBD1 on 6 matching bases. Germline CDR1 and CDR2: MDHEN and SYDVKM. The CDR3 is 16 residues long. Trimming took 4 bases from V and 1 from J, leaving 16 bases between them. CDR3 loop: CASSWGAGLGNTEAFF. For the CDR3, the DNA is TGTGCCAGCAGTTGGGGGGCAGGGTTAGGGAACACTGAAGCTTTCTTT.

The chain joins TRBV28 to TRBJ1-1; D gene ambiguous. Germline V CDR1 and CDR2: MDHEN, SYDVKM. CDR3 length: 11 residues. The V end was cut by 11 bases, the J end by 0 bases, with 7 bases between. The CDR3 nucleotides read TGTGCCGTCGTCATGAACACTGAAGCTTTCTTT. It translates to CAVVMNTEAFF.

The table lists this clone with a few counts. This chain joins TRBV19 and TRBJ2-5, with D uncertain. The CDR3 contains 13 residues. Per the germline V gene, CDR1 is LNHDA and CDR2 is SQIVND (reference sequence). Between the trimmed V and J ends, which lost 4 bases and 0 bases, there was a span of 6 bases. The CDR3 sequence is CASSTSYQETQYF. The CDR3 nucleotides read TGTGCCAGTAGTACCTCATACCAAGAGACCCAGTACTTC.